This T cell receptor (beta chain) was sequenced during a study of blood T cell repertoires in COVID-19. Study information: Acute-phase and convalescent COVID-19 samples originated in the United States, Italy and Spain.

As handled by the study authors: It was from reference gene primer amplification that nucleated cell counts were estimated. Produced via immunoSEQ multiplex PCR; TCRdb's table is partial and in-frame only. The V and J calls and clone size are taken from that table; D and trimming were inferred from the DNA. Found here are over 150,000 clones, over 80% of them singletons; the top ten hold approximately 4.1%. Germline assignment: CDR1 SGHTS and CDR2 YDEGEE. The trim removed 2 bases at V and 4 bases at J, leaving 6 bases unmatched. The CDR3 runs 16 residues. The chain has TRBV5-8 and TRBJ2-5, with 12 bases lining up with TRBD2. The origin of this receptor is a woman aged 55-69 years who had recovered from COVID-19. The specimen sequenced was peripheral blood. The CDR3 DNA reads TGTGCCAGCAGCTTCCCCTCTAGCGGGGGGGCAGAGACCCAGTACTTC. Residues: CASSFPSSGGAETQYF.